Listed below are T cell receptor beta chains from one sample, sequenced in a study of blood T cell repertoires in COVID-19. The table came from immunoSEQ multiplex PCR; TCRdb's copy has only in-frame clones and leaves some out. The data hold a few hundred thousand clones, with roughly nine tenths observed a single time. Material for sequencing was peripheral blood. These receptors all come from a man between 70 and 80 years old with acute or convalescent COVID-19. The CDR3 runs from the conserved cysteine through the conserved F or W. The D gene is left open where the match is weak. Clone size is not always given. Where it is, it says once, few, many or a class for expanded clones.

CDR3	DNA	J	size	D	V
CASSLTGLHNEQFF	TGTGCCAGCAGCTTAACGGGACTACACAATGAGCAGTTCTTC	TRBJ2-1	NA	TRBD2	TRBV7-3
CASSSGLSGSGANVLTF	TGTGCCAGCAGCTCGGGACTTAGTGGCTCTGGGGCCAACGTCCTGACTTTC	TRBJ2-6	NA	NA	TRBV5-4
CASTRGANTEAFF	TGTGCCAGCACCAGGGGCGCAAACACTGAAGCTTTCTTT	TRBJ1-1	NA	NA	TRBV12-3/TRBV12-4
CAIRKTSGSVDEQFF	TGTGCCATCAGGAAGACTAGCGGGAGTGTGGATGAGCAGTTCTTC	TRBJ2-1	NA	TRBD2	TRBV10-3
CASSLGLEQYF	TGCGCCAGCAGCTTGGGACTCGAGCAGTACTTC	TRBJ2-7	NA	NA	TRBV5-1
CAISGEGIGNTIYF	TGTGCCATCAGTGGGGAGGGGATCGGAAACACCATATATTTT	TRBJ1-3	once	NA	TRBV10-3
CASSRWTGDAFF	TGTGCCAGCAGCCGATGGACAGGAGACGCTTTCTTT	TRBJ1-1	NA	TRBD1	TRBV3-1/TRBV3-2
CSVPGQLYGYTF	TGCAGCGTACCCGGACAGCTCTATGGCTACACCTTC	TRBJ1-2	NA	NA	TRBV29-1
CASSLSPGKNTEAFF	TGTGCCAGCAGTTTAAGTCCAGGAAAAAACACTGAAGCTTTCTTT	TRBJ1-1	NA	NA	TRBV27
CASEICRGSYEQYF	TGTGCCAGCGAGATATGCAGGGGATCCTACGAGCAGTACTTC	TRBJ2-7	NA	NA	TRBV21-1